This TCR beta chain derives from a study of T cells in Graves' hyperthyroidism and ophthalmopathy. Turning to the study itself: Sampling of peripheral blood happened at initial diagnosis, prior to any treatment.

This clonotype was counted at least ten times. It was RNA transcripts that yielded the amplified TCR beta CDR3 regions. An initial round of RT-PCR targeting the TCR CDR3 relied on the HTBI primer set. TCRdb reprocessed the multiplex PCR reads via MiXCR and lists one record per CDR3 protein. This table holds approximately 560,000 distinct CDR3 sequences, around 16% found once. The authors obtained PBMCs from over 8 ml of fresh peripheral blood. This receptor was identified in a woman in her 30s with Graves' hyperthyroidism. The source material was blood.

The CDR3 bases are TGCAGTGCTAGACAGCCGGGGGGGCGCGGCACTGAAGCTTTCTTT. As protein: CSARQPGGRGTEAFF. The gene calls are TRBV20-1 and TRBJ1-1, with D tentatively TRBD1 (6 bases). The V and J ends lost 2 bases and 4 bases respectively, with 17 bases between them. CDR3 size: 15 residues. Germline assignment: CDR1 DFQATT and CDR2 SNEGSKA (reference sequence).